The 27 T cell receptor beta chains presented below share a single source sample, sequenced in a study of T-cell reconstitution after alpha-beta-depleted transplantation in children. Preparation of the TCRbeta library involved a method that used unique molecular identifiers. TCRdb independently ran MiXCR on the PCR reads; one entry per CDR3 protein. This repertoire shows roughly 100,000 distinct CDR3 sequences, 5% to 6% found once; its top ten account for 6.1%. Sequences were derived from PBMCs, mostly from graft donor cells, sampled 60 days after TCRalphabeta/CD19-depleted stem cell transplant. The receptor source for this set is a female patient aged 2-9 years who had a stem cell transplant for Fanconi anemia, so the T cells may come from the graft donor.

This clonotype was seen repeatedly, ten times or more. The chain is built from TRBV10-3 and TRBJ2-1; possibly TRBD2 for D (6 bases). The V and J ends lost 4 bases and 10 bases respectively, with 11 bases between them. There are 12 residues in the CDR3. CDR1 ENHRY and CDR2 SYGVKD come from the germline V gene. The CDR3 sequence: CAISGGLHEQFF. The CDR3 coding sequence is TGTGCCATCAGTGGGGGACTCCACGAGCAGTTCTTC.

Ten or more counts support this clonotype. V and J are TRBV20-1 and TRBJ2-3; D uncertain. This CDR3 is 12 amino acids long. Trimming left V 3 bases short and J 3 bases short, with 7 bases between. CDR1 is DFQATT, CDR2 SNEGSKA, per germline (reference sequence). CDR3 loop: CSASLQTDTQYF. The CDR3 DNA follows: TGCAGTGCTAGTCTTCAAACAGATACGCAGTATTTT.

This clonotype has at least ten counts. This chain links TRBV5-1 with TRBJ2-6, with 8 bases identical to TRBD2. V lost 8 bases and J lost 1; bases outside the gene matches: 11. This CDR3 comprises 17 residues. The V gene's germline CDR1 is SGHRS and CDR2 YFSETQ. The CDR3 bases are TGCGCCAGTTGCGCGGGAGGTTTGTATTCTGGGGCCAACGTCCTGACTTTC. This gives the protein CASCAGGLYSGANVLTF. Based on the CDR3 plus reference TRBV5-1 and TRBJ2-6, the full variable domain is KAGVTQTPRYLIKTRGQQVTLSCSPISGHRSVSWYQQTPGQGLQFLFEYFSETQRNKGNFPGRFSGRQFSNSRSEMNVSTLELGDSALYLCASCAGGLYSGANVLTFGAGSRLTVL.

This clonotype was found a few times. The chain combines TRBV7-3 with TRBJ2-1; D may be TRBD1 or TRBD2 (5 bases each). The CDR3 runs 16 residues. Trimming stripped 0 bases from V and 6 bases from J, with 15 bases between. From germline, CDR1 is SGHTA and CDR2 FQGTGA. CDR3 loop: CASSLTPKRGGNEQFF. CDR3 sequence (DNA): TGTGCCAGCAGCTTAACTCCCAAGAGGGGCGGCAATGAGCAGTTCTTC.

This clonotype was recorded at least ten times. The chain carries TRBV5-1 and TRBJ2-3; D possibly uses TRBD1 or TRBD2 (5 bases each). The germline V and J ends were trimmed by 0 bases and 5 bases, with 13 bases remaining between them. From germline, CDR1 is SGHRS and CDR2 YFSETQ. This CDR3 contains 15 residues. The CDR3 DNA is TGCGCCAGCAGCTTGGATTGGGGGTTGAGAGATACGCAGTATTTT. This sequence encodes CASSLDWGLRDTQYF.

There are many counts of this clonotype. The chain links TRBV20-1 to TRBJ2-3; D might be TRBD2 (6 bases). The CDR3 extends over 13 amino acids. Germline V gene data show CDR1 as DFQATT and CDR2 as SNEGSKA (reference sequence). Trimming stripped 1 base from V and 1 base from J, with 6 bases between. CDR3 protein: CSARAGGTDTQYF. For the CDR3, the DNA is TGCAGTGCTAGAGCGGGAGGCACAGATACGCAGTATTTT.

This chain joins TRBV10-3 and TRBJ2-7; D is uncertain. V was shortened by 0 bases and J by 2 bases, with 11 bases between the two germline ends. The CDR3 runs 15 residues. Per the germline V gene, CDR1 is ENHRY and CDR2 is SYGVKD. The CDR3 loop reads CAISESTTKPYEQYF. CDR3 in DNA: TGTGCCATCAGTGAGTCTACTACTAAGCCCTACGAGCAGTACTTC.

This clonotype was detected a few times. The genes are TRBV5-5 and TRBJ2-7; the D gene is possibly TRBD2 (7 bases). Germline CDR1 is SGHKS and CDR2 is YYEKEE (reference sequence). V dropped 0 bases and J dropped 2 bases, with 12 bases sitting between them. CDR3 length equals 15 residues. In DNA form, the CDR3 reads TGTGCCAGCAGCTTGGAGGGGGACTATACCTACGAGCAGTACTTC. Translation gives CASSLEGDYTYEQYF.

V and J are TRBV12-3 or TRBV12-4 and TRBJ1-2; tentatively, D is TRBD1 (6 bases). Trimming pared 3 bases from V and 5 bases from J, leaving 13 bases between. The CDR3 is 14 residues long. DNA for the CDR3: TGTGCCAGCAGTTTCGACAGGCAATCGTATGGCTACACCTTC. Protein: CASSFDRQSYGYTF.

This clonotype has at least ten counts. This chain uses TRBV28 with TRBJ1-1; D ambiguous. Per germline, CDR1 MDHEN and CDR2 SYDVKM. Trimming took 3 bases from V and 7 from J, leaving 9 bases between them. The length of the CDR3 is 12 residues. The CDR3 coding sequence is TGTGCCAGCAGTTTGGTTAGGGATGAAGCTTTCTTT. It translates to CASSLVRDEAFF.

This clonotype was recorded at least ten times. The genes are TRBV28 and TRBJ2-2; perhaps TRBD1 as D (5 bases). This CDR3 region has 14 residues. CDR1 MDHEN and CDR2 SYDVKM come from the germline V gene. The V and J ends lost 2 bases and 2 bases respectively, with 6 bases between them. The CDR3 nucleotides read TGTGCCAGCAGTTTAAGGACAAACACCGGGGAGCTGTTTTTT. Protein product: CASSLRTNTGELFF.

The rearrangement joins TRBV12-5 to TRBJ1-1; a possible D gene is TRBD1 (5 bases). CDR1 is LGHNT and CDR2 is FRNRAP in the germline V gene. V was pared by 6 bases and J by 2 bases, with 28 bases between. The CDR3 spans 19 residues. CDR3 in DNA: TGTGCTAGTGGGTGGGCTAGTGGAGGACTTTCGCAGGGAAACACTGAAGCTTTCTTT. Translated, it gives CASGWASGGLSQGNTEAFF.

Ten or more counts support this clonotype. The chain's CDR3 is CSVDVGASYEQYF. CDR3 in DNA: TGCAGCGTTGATGTGGGGGCTTCCTACGAGCAGTACTTC. The gene calls are TRBV29-1 and TRBJ2-7; D may be TRBD1 (6 bases). The germline V and J ends were trimmed by 3 bases and 1 base, with 10 bases remaining between them. Per germline, CDR1 SQVTM and CDR2 ANQGSEA. CDR3 length: 13 residues.

This clonotype showed up many times. This chain joins TRBV5-1 and TRBJ2-1; TRBD2 matches 7 bases. This CDR3 comprises 16 residues. Germline V gene data show CDR1 as SGHRS and CDR2 as YFSETQ. Trimming cost V 3 bases and J 0 bases; bases outside gene matches: 6. The CDR3 region is CASSSTSPPSYNEQFF. CDR3 nucleotides: TGCGCCAGCAGCTCGACTAGCCCACCCTCCTACAATGAGCAGTTCTTC.

In this sample, this clonotype turned up many times. The chain uses TRBV28 and TRBJ2-2; unclear D gene. The CDR3 covers 14 residues. CDR1 MDHEN and CDR2 SYDVKM come from the germline V gene. Trimming left V 8 bases short and J 3 bases short, with 13 bases between. The DNA for the CDR3 is TGTGCCAGCTTGGGTCAGTCCCACACCGGGGAGCTGTTTTTT. It is translated as CASLGQSHTGELFF.

This clonotype has ten or more counts. The CDR3 region has the DNA TGCGCCAGCAGCTTCTACGGGGGCACGGGCAAAAACATTCAGTACTTC. Translated, it gives CASSFYGGTGKNIQYF. This sequence joins TRBV5-1 and TRBJ2-4; possibly TRBD1 or TRBD2 for D (6 bases each). With 2 bases removed from V and 3 bases from J, the gap between germline ends came to 15 bases. The length of the CDR3 is 16 residues. Germline-derived CDR1 and CDR2 are SGHRS and YFSETQ.

This clonotype was seen at least ten times. The chain is built from TRBV28 and TRBJ2-3, with no clear D. Deletions cut 1 base from V and 2 bases from J, with 10 bases between. The CDR3 covers 15 residues. Germline V gene data show CDR1 as MDHEN and CDR2 as SYDVKM. The CDR3 DNA reads TGTGCCAGCAGTTTATCGTCCGTCTACACAGATACGCAGTATTTT. This encodes CASSLSSVYTDTQYF.

This clonotype was counted ten times or more. The CDR3 coding sequence is TGTGCCAGCAGTTTAGGGGAGTGGGCTAGCGGGAGCCTTTCCTACAATGAGCAGTTCTTC. Translation: CASSLGEWASGSLSYNEQFF. The chain joins TRBV28 to TRBJ2-1; 10 bases match TRBD2. The CDR3 loop spans 20 amino acids. In germline, CDR1 is MDHEN, CDR2 SYDVKM. V trimming: 2 bases; J trimming: 1 base; junction bases outside the gene matches: 14.

This clonotype was detected many times. The chain links TRBV27 to TRBJ2-5; TRBD2 might be the D (6 bases). There are 13 residues in the CDR3. Trimming took 6 bases from V and 0 from J, leaving 8 bases between them. The germline V gene encodes CDR1 MNHEY and CDR2 SMNVEV (reference sequence). The CDR3 loop is CASREGYQETQYF. CDR3 in DNA: TGTGCCAGCAGGGAGGGCTACCAAGAGACCCAGTACTTC.

In its sample, this clonotype was seen many times. CDR3: CASSQDGTATYEQYF. The CDR3 DNA is TGTGCCAGCAGCCAAGATGGGACAGCCACCTACGAGCAGTACTTC. This rearrangement joins TRBV4-2 to TRBJ2-7; TRBD1 agrees at 7 bases. The CDR3 consists of 15 residues. With 0 bases clipped from V and 2 bases from J, the junction kept 4 bases outside the gene matches. From germline, CDR1 is LGHNA and CDR2 YNFKEQ.

The table lists this clonotype with many counts. DNA of the CDR3: TGTGCCAGCAAGTCGGTGAACACTGAAGCTTTCTTT. This gives the protein CASKSVNTEAFF. This chain connects TRBV9 to TRBJ1-1; D is unresolved. Germline V lookup: CDR1 SGDLS, CDR2 YYNGEE. V dropped 6 bases and J dropped 0 bases, with 6 bases sitting between them. The CDR3 is 12 residues long.

This clonotype was seen at least ten times. The chain uses TRBV20-1 and TRBJ2-5, with 8 bases matching TRBD2. Per germline, CDR1 DFQATT and CDR2 SNEGSKA (reference sequence). Unmatched junction bases numbered 1, after V lost 4 bases and J lost 3 bases. CDR3 length equals 12 residues. CDR3 amino acids: CSATGLEETQYF. As DNA, the CDR3 is TGCAGTGCTACGGGACTAGAAGAGACCCAGTACTTC.

This clonotype was seen repeatedly, ten times or more. The J gene is TRBJ2-2, the V gene TRBV3-1; D is possibly TRBD2 (5 bases). V was pared by 1 base and J by 5 bases, with 11 bases between. Germline loops: CDR1 LGHDT, CDR2 YNNKEL (reference sequence). The CDR3 totals 15 residues. This CDR3 reads CASSQVLVRTGELFF. The CDR3 DNA is TGTGCCAGCAGCCAAGTACTAGTCCGTACCGGGGAGCTGTTTTTT.

This chain links TRBV6-5 with TRBJ2-7, with 13 bases aligning to TRBD2. The CDR3 length is 14 residues. The trim removed 6 bases at V and 2 bases at J, leaving 1 base unmatched. Germline V gives CDR1 MNHEY, CDR2 SVGAGI. The CDR3: CASSGLAGAYEQYF. For the CDR3, the DNA is TGTGCCAGCAGCGGACTAGCGGGGGCCTACGAGCAGTACTTC.

This clonotype has ten or more counts. V usage is TRBV7-8 and J usage is TRBJ2-7; TRBD2 matches at 9 bases. Germline V lookup: CDR1 SGHVS, CDR2 FQNEAQ. CDR3 size: 18 residues. The junction had 14 bases not matched to a gene; V was cut back by 1 base and J by 4 bases. CDR3 bases: TGTGCCAGCAGCTTAGAAGCCTCTAGCGGGGTCTTCCGGTACGAGCAGTACTTC. Translation gives CASSLEASSGVFRYEQYF. Supplemented by reference TRBV7-8 and TRBJ2-7, the full variable domain reads GAGVSQSPRYKVAKRGQDVALRCDPISGHVSLFWYQQALGQGPEFLTYFQNEAQLDKSGLPSDRFFAERPEGSVSTLKIQRTQQEDSAVYLCASSLEASSGVFRYEQYFGPGTRLTVT.

This clonotype showed up many times. V usage is TRBV5-1 and J usage is TRBJ2-1; TRBD2 aligns across 8 bases. Trimming at V came to 4 bases and at J to 7 bases, leaving 10 bases not matched to a gene. The CDR3 has 15 residues. Germline assignment: CDR1 SGHRS and CDR2 YFSETQ. The CDR3 coding sequence is TGCGCCAGCAGCCGGGCAGGACTAGCCGAGAATGAGCAGTTCTTC. It is translated as CASSRAGLAENEQFF.

In its sample, this clonotype was seen many times. J is TRBJ1-3 and V is TRBV3-1; D is ambiguous. V gave up 3 bases and J gave up 4 bases, with 10 bases separating them. There are 14 residues in the CDR3. Germline V gives CDR1 LGHDT, CDR2 YNNKEL (reference sequence). The CDR3, as DNA: TGTGCCAGCAGCCAGGGGAGGTACGGAAACACCATATATTTT. Its protein is CASSQGRYGNTIYF.